The text below deals with one TCR beta chain. The data originate from a study of blood T cell repertoires in COVID-19. Study-wide context: Acute and convalescent COVID-19 specimens originated in the United States, Italy and Spain. From T cells, B-cell-depleted T cells, or PBMCs came the material, which was cDNA or gDNA.

Germline loops: CDR1 MNHEY, CDR2 SMNVEV (reference sequence). Trimming shortened V by 0 bases and J by 3 bases, and 6 bases separated the two germline ends. The CDR3 totals 14 residues. Per the authors' pipeline: Estimates of nucleated cell counts were drawn from the amplification of reference gene primers. Profiled with immunoSEQ multiplex PCR; TCRdb holds only in-frame clones, not every one. V, J and clone size reflect that table, while D and trimming were determined from the DNA. Of nearly 300,000 clones listed, about nine tenths are singletons. The sequence was obtained from a woman in her thirties who had recovered from COVID-19. The chain couples TRBV27 to TRBJ1-3; D gene uncertain. What was sequenced was peripheral blood. CDR3: CASSLSRVGNTIYF. For the CDR3, the DNA is TGTGCCAGCAGTTTATCGCGGGTTGGAAACACCATATATTTT.